The count of the clone carrying this T cell receptor beta chain is one. The entry originates in a study of blood T cell repertoires in COVID-19. Study-wide context: From T cells, B-cell-depleted T cells, or PBMCs came the material, which was cDNA or gDNA.

Everyone who took part was roughly 18 to 89 years old, and they came from roughly 25 US areas. Authors' methods: Amplification from reference gene primers served as the basis for estimated nucleated cell counts. Method: immunoSEQ multiplex PCR; TCRdb's copy keeps in-frame clones and lacks some. That table furnishes V, J and clone size, whereas the DNA furnished D and trimming. There are 200,000 to 300,000 clones in the sample; approximately 83% occur only once, and about 3.3% lies in the top ten. This CDR3 is 14 amino acids long. Germline V gene sequence: CDR1 LNHNV, CDR2 YYDKDF (reference sequence). V shed 0 bases, J shed 8 bases, and the junction held 6 bases outside the gene matches.

This clonotype originated in a woman between 35 and 50 years old with acute COVID-19. Sequences were obtained from PBMCs or T cells enriched from blood (not recorded which). The rearrangement joins TRBV15 to TRBJ1-1; 7 nucleotides agree with TRBD1. CDR3 in amino acids: CATSREGTAKEAFF. The CDR3, as DNA: TGTGCCACCAGCAGAGAGGGGACAGCCAAGGAAGCTTTCTTT.